What follows describes a single T cell receptor (beta chain). No antigen is known for it. The entry originates in a study of blood T cells in healthy people across ages. Findings and limits, study-wide: Donor CMV infection status was unknown, possibly confounding age-related changes in expanded clonotypes. Naive T cell percentage by flow cytometry tracked strongly with beta diversity.

CDR3 length: 15 residues. The V and J ends lost 7 bases and 5 bases respectively, with 20 bases between them. Germline lookup yields CDR1 LGHDT and CDR2 YNNKEL (reference sequence). Per sample, extraction of total RNA gave at least 5 micrograms in every case. A second PCR of about 7 to 12 cycles used a sample-barcoded 5' primer and a J-beta primer mix. Tagging of each cDNA molecule was performed by a template-switch adaptor with 12 random nucleotides. TCRdb itself ran the 5' RACE reads through MiXCR, one entry per CDR3 protein. The sample holds some 690,000 distinct CDR3 sequences, around a fifth seen once.

The sequence was collected from a man between 65 and 85 years old in good health. V is TRBV3-1 and J is TRBJ2-5; either TRBD1 or TRBD2 may supply D (6 bases each). The source material was blood. The CDR3 DNA follows: TGTGCCAGCAAGTGGGGGGCCCTGGCTTGGGAGACCCAGTACTTC. Its protein product is CASKWGALAWETQYF.